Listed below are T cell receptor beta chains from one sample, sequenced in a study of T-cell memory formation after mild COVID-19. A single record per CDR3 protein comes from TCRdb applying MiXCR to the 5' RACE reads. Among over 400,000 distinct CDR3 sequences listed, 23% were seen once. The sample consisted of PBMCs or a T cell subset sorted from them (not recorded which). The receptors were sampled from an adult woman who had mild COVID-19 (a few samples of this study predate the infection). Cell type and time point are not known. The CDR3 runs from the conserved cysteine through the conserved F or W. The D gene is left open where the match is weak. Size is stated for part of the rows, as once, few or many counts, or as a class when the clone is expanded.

CDR3 DNA: TGTGCCAGCAGCTTGGAGACTAGCGGGAGGGTCTATGAGCAGTTCTTC
CDR3 protein: CASSLETSGRVYEQFF
J gene: TRBJ2-1
clone size: few
D gene: TRBD2
V gene: TRBV5-6

CDR3 DNA: TGTGCCAGCGGTACAGGATTCTACAATGAGCAGTTCTTC
CDR3 protein: CASGTGFYNEQFF
J gene: TRBJ2-1
clone size: many
D gene: -
V gene: TRBV7-3

CDR3 DNA: TGTGCCAGCAGTGTAGCGGGAGCGACCTACGAGCAGTACTTC
CDR3 protein: CASSVAGATYEQYF
J gene: TRBJ2-7
clone size: -
D gene: TRBD2
V gene: TRBV7-2

CDR3 DNA: TGTGCCAGCAGTGGTTCCGGGACACCAAACCGGCAGTACTTC
CDR3 protein: CASSGSGTPNRQYF
J gene: TRBJ2-7
clone size: few
D gene: -
V gene: TRBV6-1

CDR3 DNA: TGTGCCAGCAGCCAAGAGACCCACGAGCAGTACTTC
CDR3 protein: CASSQETHEQYF
J gene: TRBJ2-7
clone size: once
D gene: -
V gene: TRBV14

CDR3 DNA: TGTGCCAGCAGCTTAGACAAGACTAGCGGGAGGATAGATACGCAGTATTTT
CDR3 protein: CASSLDKTSGRIDTQYF
J gene: TRBJ2-3
clone size: few
D gene: TRBD2
V gene: TRBV11-2

CDR3 DNA: TGTGCCAGCGGAAGGGCGATGCGGACTGAAGCTTTCTTT
CDR3 protein: CASGRAMRTEAFF
J gene: TRBJ1-1
clone size: few
D gene: -
V gene: TRBV27

CDR3 DNA: TGTGCCACCAGTGATTACGGGTTACGCTACAATGAGCAGTTCTTC
CDR3 protein: CATSDYGLRYNEQFF
J gene: TRBJ2-1
clone size: few
D gene: -
V gene: TRBV24-1

CDR3 DNA: TGTGCCAGCAGACAGGGGCCGTCTAGGTCCTACGAGCAGTACTTC
CDR3 protein: CASRQGPSRSYEQYF
J gene: TRBJ2-7
clone size: few
D gene: TRBD1
V gene: TRBV27

CDR3 DNA: TGTGCCAGCTCTCCCGGGACTAGCGGCAACTACGAGCAGTACTTC
CDR3 protein: CASSPGTSGNYEQYF
J gene: TRBJ2-7
clone size: few
D gene: TRBD2
V gene: TRBV18

CDR3 DNA: TGCGCCAGCAGCCAAAGAGAGGAGCGGGGGGACGGCACAGATACGCAGTATTTT
CDR3 protein: CASSQREERGDGTDTQYF
J gene: TRBJ2-3
clone size: -
D gene: TRBD2
V gene: TRBV4-1

CDR3 DNA: TGCAGCGTTGAAGGGCAGCTGAACACTGAAGCTTTCTTT
CDR3 protein: CSVEGQLNTEAFF
J gene: TRBJ1-1
clone size: few
D gene: -
V gene: TRBV29-1

CDR3 DNA: TGCAGTGCCCGGGGGGCGGTGAGCTACGAGCAGTACTTC
CDR3 protein: CSARGAVSYEQYF
J gene: TRBJ2-7
clone size: -
D gene: -
V gene: TRBV20-1

CDR3 DNA: TGCGCCAGCAGCTCCCTTGGACTAGCGGAGCCCTACGAGCAGTACTTC
CDR3 protein: CASSSLGLAEPYEQYF
J gene: TRBJ2-7
clone size: -
D gene: TRBD2
V gene: TRBV5-1

CDR3 DNA: TGTGCCAGCAGACTGGACAGTGTCTCCTACGAGCAGTACTTC
CDR3 protein: CASRLDSVSYEQYF
J gene: TRBJ2-7
clone size: few
D gene: -
V gene: TRBV5-4

CDR3 DNA: TGTGCCAGCAGGACAGGGGTTCTAGCGGGATTGGGAGAGCAGTACTTC
CDR3 protein: CASRTGVLAGLGEQYF
J gene: TRBJ2-7
clone size: few
D gene: -
V gene: TRBV6-5

CDR3 DNA: TGTGCCAGCAGTTCAGGACAGTCAACTAATGAAAAACTGTTTTTT
CDR3 protein: CASSSGQSTNEKLFF
J gene: TRBJ1-4
clone size: -
D gene: -
V gene: TRBV7-9

CDR3 DNA: TGCAGCGCCATAGACAGGGGCTCCTACGAGCAGTACTTC
CDR3 protein: CSAIDRGSYEQYF
J gene: TRBJ2-7
clone size: -
D gene: TRBD1
V gene: TRBV29-1

CDR3 DNA: TGTGCCAGCAGTTTGGGGGTGGCTTCACCCCTCCACTTT
CDR3 protein: CASSLGVASPLHF
J gene: TRBJ1-6
clone size: few
D gene: -
V gene: TRBV5-6

CDR3 DNA: TGTGCCAGCGACCCCCCCATTAGCGGGGGGGTGGATACGCAGTATTTT
CDR3 protein: CASDPPISGGVDTQYF
J gene: TRBJ2-3
clone size: few
D gene: TRBD2
V gene: TRBV27

CDR3 DNA: TGTGCCAGCAGTGACATGATCTACGAGCAGTACTTC
CDR3 protein: CASSDMIYEQYF
J gene: TRBJ2-7
clone size: -
D gene: -
V gene: TRBV27

CDR3 DNA: TGCAGTGCCCTAATCGGCGGGTCCTCCTACGAGCAGTACTTC
CDR3 protein: CSALIGGSSYEQYF
J gene: TRBJ2-7
clone size: few
D gene: -
V gene: TRBV20-1

CDR3 DNA: TGTGCCAGTAGTATGGCTAAGGGGGCTGAAGCTTTCTTT
CDR3 protein: CASSMAKGAEAFF
J gene: TRBJ1-1
clone size: -
D gene: -
V gene: TRBV19

CDR3 DNA: TGCGCCAGCAGCCGACAGGAACTATACGAGCAGTACTTC
CDR3 protein: CASSRQELYEQYF
J gene: TRBJ2-7
clone size: -
D gene: -
V gene: TRBV5-1

CDR3 DNA: TGTGCCAGCAGTTACTCGATCGGGGTAGCCAAAAACATTCAGTACTTC
CDR3 protein: CASSYSIGVAKNIQYF
J gene: TRBJ2-4
clone size: -
D gene: -
V gene: TRBV6-5

CDR3 DNA: TGTGCCACCAGTGATTTGGAGGCCACTGAAGCTTTCTTT
CDR3 protein: CATSDLEATEAFF
J gene: TRBJ1-1
clone size: few
D gene: -
V gene: TRBV24-1

CDR3 DNA: TGCAGTGCTAAGACTAGCGGGAGGGCCATAGATACGCAGTATTTT
CDR3 protein: CSAKTSGRAIDTQYF
J gene: TRBJ2-3
clone size: few
D gene: TRBD2
V gene: TRBV20-1